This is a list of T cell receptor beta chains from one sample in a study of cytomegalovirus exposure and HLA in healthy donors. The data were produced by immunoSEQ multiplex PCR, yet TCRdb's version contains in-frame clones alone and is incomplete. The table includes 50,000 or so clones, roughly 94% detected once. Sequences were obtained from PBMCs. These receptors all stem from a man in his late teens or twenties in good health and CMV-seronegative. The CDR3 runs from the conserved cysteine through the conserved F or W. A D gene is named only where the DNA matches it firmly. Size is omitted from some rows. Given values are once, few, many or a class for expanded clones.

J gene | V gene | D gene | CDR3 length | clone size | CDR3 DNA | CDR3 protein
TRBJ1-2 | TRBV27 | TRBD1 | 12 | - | TGTGCCAGCAGTTTGACAGGGTTGGGCTACACCTTC | CASSLTGLGYTF
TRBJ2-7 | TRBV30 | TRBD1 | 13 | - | TGTGCCTGGGGACAGGGTCTCATGGGCGAGCAGTACTTC | CAWGQGLMGEQYF
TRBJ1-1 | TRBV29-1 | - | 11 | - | TGCAGCGCCGGGGTGAACACTGAAGCTTTCTTT | CSAGVNTEAFF
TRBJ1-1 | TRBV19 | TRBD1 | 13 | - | TGTGCCAGTAGTCCCCAGGGGGCTATTGAAGCTTTCTTT | CASSPQGAIEAFF
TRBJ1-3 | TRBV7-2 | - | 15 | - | TGTGCCAGCAGCTTAAGTCCGACAGGTGGAAACACCATATATTTT | CASSLSPTGGNTIYF
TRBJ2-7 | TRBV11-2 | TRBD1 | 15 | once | TGTGCCAGCAGAACCCCGGGACAGGGAACCTACGAGCAGTACTTC | CASRTPGQGTYEQYF
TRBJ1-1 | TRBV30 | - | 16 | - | TGTGCCTGGAGTCCCTTTAAGGGGCCGGGGAACACTGAAGCTTTCTTT | CAWSPFKGPGNTEAFF
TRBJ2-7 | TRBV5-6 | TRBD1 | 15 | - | TGTGCCAGCAGCTCGGAGGACAGGGAAGCCTACGAGCAGTACTTC | CASSSEDREAYEQYF
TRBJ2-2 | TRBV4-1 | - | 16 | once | TGCGCCAGCAGCCAAGCAGGGATTTTGAACACCGGGGAGCTGTTTTTT | CASSQAGILNTGELFF
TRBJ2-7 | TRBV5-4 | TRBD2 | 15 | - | TGTGCCAGCAGCGTAGCGGGAGGGTTTTCCTACGAGCAGTACTTC | CASSVAGGFSYEQYF
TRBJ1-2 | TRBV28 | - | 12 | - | TGTGCCAGCAGTTTTACTAACTATGGCTACACCTTC | CASSFTNYGYTF
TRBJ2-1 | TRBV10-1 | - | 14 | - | TGCGCCAGCAGTGCTTCCTCCTTAGACAATGAGCAGTTCTTC | CASSASSLDNEQFF
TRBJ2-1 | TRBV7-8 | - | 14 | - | TGTGCCAGCAGCTTAGAAGGAGGTTACAATGAGCAGTTCTTC | CASSLEGGYNEQFF
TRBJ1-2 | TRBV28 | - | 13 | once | TGTGCCAGCAGTTTAGAGTGGTTAGATGGCTACACCTTC | CASSLEWLDGYTF
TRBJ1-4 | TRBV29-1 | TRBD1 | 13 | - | TGCAGCGTTTATGGCGGGACAGCGGAAAAACTGTTTTTT | CSVYGGTAEKLFF
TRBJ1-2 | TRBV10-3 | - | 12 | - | TGTGCCACTTCCGGGGAAAACTATGGCTACACCTTC | CATSGENYGYTF
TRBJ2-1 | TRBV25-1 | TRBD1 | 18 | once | TGTGCCAGCAGTGAATTGGCTCCACCGGGACAGGTGGGTGATGAGCAGTTCTTC | CASSELAPPGQVGDEQFF
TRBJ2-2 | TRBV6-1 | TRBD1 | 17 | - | TGTGCCAGCAGTGAAGGACAGGGGTGGATTTGGACCGGGGAGCTGTTTTTT | CASSEGQGWIWTGELFF
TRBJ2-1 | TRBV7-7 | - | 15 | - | TGTGCCAGCAGCCCTATTAGTGGTAGCGGCAATGAGCAGTTCTTC | CASSPISGSGNEQFF
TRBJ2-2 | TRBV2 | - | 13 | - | TGTGCCAGCACTACGACGAACACCGGGGAGCTGTTTTTT | CASTTTNTGELFF
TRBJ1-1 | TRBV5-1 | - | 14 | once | TGCGCCAGCAGGACGACTCGATCGAACACTGAAGCTTTCTTT | CASRTTRSNTEAFF
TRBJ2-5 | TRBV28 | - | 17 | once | TGTGCCAGCAGTTTATCGTTCCTTGGGCTAATACAAGAGACCCAGTACTTC | CASSLSFLGLIQETQYF
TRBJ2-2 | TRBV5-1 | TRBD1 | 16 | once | TGCGCCAGCAGCTCCTGGACAGGGGCGAGCACCGGGGAGCTGTTTTTT | CASSSWTGASTGELFF
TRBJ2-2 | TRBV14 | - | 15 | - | TGTGCCAGCAGCCAAGTAGGGGGATCCACCGGGGAGCTGTTTTTT | CASSQVGGSTGELFF
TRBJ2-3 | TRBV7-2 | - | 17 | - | TGTGCCAGCAGCTTAGAAGGATTTTATCGGGACACAGATACGCAGTATTTT | CASSLEGFYRDTDTQYF
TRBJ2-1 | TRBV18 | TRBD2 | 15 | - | TGTGCCAGCTCACCACCGGCGGGAGGCGCCAATGAGCAGTTCTTC | CASSPPAGGANEQFF
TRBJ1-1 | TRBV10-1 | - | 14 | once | TGCGCCAGCAGTGACGACGGGGGAGGAACTGAAGCTTTCTTT | CASSDDGGGTEAFF
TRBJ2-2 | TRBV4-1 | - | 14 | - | TGCGCCAGCAGCCAATTACAGGGAGCCGGGGAGCTGTTTTTT | CASSQLQGAGELFF
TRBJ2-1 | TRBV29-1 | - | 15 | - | TGCAGCGTTTCCCCCTCAACACGGAACAGGGATGAGCAGTTCTTC | CSVSPSTRNRDEQFF
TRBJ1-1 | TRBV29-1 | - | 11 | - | TGCAGCGTCCAATTGAACACTGAAGCTTTCTTT | CSVQLNTEAFF
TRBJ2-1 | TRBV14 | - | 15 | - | TGTGCCAGCAGCCAAGACAGTGTGTCTAGCGTTGAGCAGTTCTTC | CASSQDSVSSVEQFF
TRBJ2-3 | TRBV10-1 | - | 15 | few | TGCGCCAGCAGTGAGTCAATACAGGGCCCCGATACGCAGTATTTT | CASSESIQGPDTQYF
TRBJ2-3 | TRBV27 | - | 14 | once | TGTGCCAGCAGTTGGAGCCCTAGCACAGATACGCAGTATTTT | CASSWSPSTDTQYF
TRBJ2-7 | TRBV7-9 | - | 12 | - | TGTGCCAGCAGCTTACGGGACTACGAGCAGTACTTC | CASSLRDYEQYF
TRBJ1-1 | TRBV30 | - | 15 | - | TGTGCCTGGGAACCTCCGGGGATCATGAACACTGAAGCTTTCTTT | CAWEPPGIMNTEAFF